The clone carrying this T cell receptor beta chain was found many times. Researchers took RNA transcripts and amplified the TCR beta CDR3 regions from them. The HTBI primer set was used in a first-round RT-PCR of the TCR CDR3. Each CDR3 protein is one row after TCRdb ran MiXCR on the multiplex PCR reads. The sample shows approximately 370,000 distinct CDR3 sequences, under 15% of them seen only once. The source of the PBMCs was about 10 ml of fresh peripheral blood. This record comes from a study of T cells in Graves' hyperthyroidism and ophthalmopathy. This TCR was recovered from a woman in her 30s with Graves' hyperthyroidism. Sequenced input: blood.

The CDR3 loop reads CASSLVDQGQPQHF. The DNA of the CDR3 is TGTGCCAGCAGTTTAGTGGATCAGGGTCAGCCCCAGCATTTT. This chain links TRBV12-3 or TRBV12-4 with TRBJ1-5, with D possibly TRBD1 on 5 matching bases. Between the trimmed V and J ends, which lost 1 base and 6 bases, there was a span of 10 bases. The CDR3 runs 14 residues.